This TCR beta chain was retrieved from a study of control samples from healthy donors and cancer patients. The CDR3 is 12 amino acids. Germline CDR1 GTSNPN, CDR2 SVGIG (reference sequence). V lost 3 bases, J lost 4 bases, and 10 bases lay in between. Assay: immunoSEQ multiplex PCR; the TCRdb copy retains only in-frame clones and omits some. The repertoire holds about 84,000 clones, with 75% to 85% as singletons. V is TRBV30 and J is TRBJ2-7; D is unclear. The clonotype was recovered from a man between 60 and 70 years old with head and neck cancer. Source material: PBMCs. For the CDR3, the DNA is TGTGCCTGGAGCCGCCACGCATACGAGCAGTACTTC. Its translation is CAWSRHAYEQYF.